The rows below give T cell receptor beta chains drawn from one sample of a study of identical twins. Each CDR3 protein gets one entry after TCRdb re-called the 5' RACE reads with MiXCR. Of 270,000 or so distinct CDR3 sequences detected, about 8.9% appear once; the ten largest clones hold less than 4%. The same data also contributed to another study, on yellow fever vaccine responses in identical twins.

Sequencing used CD8+ T cells sorted from blood. These receptors all stem from a woman younger than 30 in good health. CDR3s include the opening cysteine and the closing phenylalanine or tryptophan. D genes are given only for firm matches. Size is omitted from some rows. Given values are once, few, many or a class for expanded clones.

j_call d_call v_call clone_size cdr3_aa cdr3_nt
TRBJ1-1 TRBD1 TRBV20-1 . CSARGWTGATRTEAFF TGCAGTGCTAGAGGTTGGACAGGGGCAACGAGGACTGAAGCTTTCTTT
TRBJ2-1 TRBD2 TRBV7-9 . CASSSPGGFEQFF TGTGCCAGCAGCTCCCCGGGGGGGTTTGAGCAGTTCTTC
TRBJ2-6 . TRBV28 many CASSPSVGLSGSGANVLTF TGTGCCAGCAGTCCCTCCGTGGGCCTTAGTGGGTCCGGGGCCAACGTCCTGACTTTC
TRBJ1-2 . TRBV4-1 . CASSQVRGAYGYTF TGCGCCAGCAGCCAAGTAAGGGGGGCCTATGGCTACACCTTC
TRBJ2-1 . TRBV29-1 . CSDGDLDHNEQFF TGCAGCGACGGGGATCTTGACCACAATGAGCAGTTCTTC
TRBJ2-1 . TRBV7-3 few CASSSGPNNEQFF TGTGCCAGCAGCTCCGGTCCGAACAATGAGCAGTTCTTC
TRBJ2-1 . TRBV6-5 few CASSFDSNEQFF TGTGCCAGCAGTTTCGACAGCAATGAGCAGTTCTTC
TRBJ2-1 . TRBV6-2/TRBV6-3 few CASRWGAYNEQFF TGTGCCAGCAGGTGGGGGGCATACAATGAGCAGTTCTTC
TRBJ2-3 . TRBV12-3/TRBV12-4 many CASLSDTQYF TGTGCCAGCTTGTCAGATACGCAGTATTTT
TRBJ2-7 TRBD1 TRBV12-3/TRBV12-4 few CASSSFLGQGAPGSGEQYF TGTGCCAGCAGCTCTTTCCTGGGACAGGGCGCCCCGGGGTCTGGAGAGCAGTACTTC
TRBJ1-1 . TRBV13 . CASSRVGPMNTEAFF TGTGCCAGCAGCCGCGTCGGCCCAATGAACACTGAAGCTTTCTTT
TRBJ2-1 TRBD1 TRBV6-2/TRBV6-3 many CASSYSIPGQGANEQFF TGTGCCAGCAGTTACTCGATACCGGGACAGGGGGCTAATGAGCAGTTCTTC
TRBJ2-1 . TRBV3-1 . CASSPIAAHSYNEQFF TGTGCCAGCAGCCCCATAGCGGCCCACTCCTACAATGAGCAGTTCTTC
TRBJ2-1 . TRBV27 . CASSLPGYEQFF TGTGCCAGCAGTTTACCCGGGTATGAGCAGTTCTTC
TRBJ2-2 . TRBV12-3/TRBV12-4 . CASSFPTGLVGELFF TGTGCCAGCAGTTTCCCGACAGGTTTGGTCGGGGAGCTGTTTTTT
TRBJ2-7 . TRBV28 many CASSFWRDSLSLEQYF TGTGCCAGCAGTTTTTGGCGGGACAGCTTATCTCTGGAGCAGTACTTC
TRBJ2-7 . TRBV7-9 many CASRSSAGGFNEQYF TGTGCCAGCCGATCTTCGGCCGGCGGGTTCAACGAGCAGTACTTC
TRBJ2-1 TRBD1 TRBV27 few CASSKQGPYNEQFF TGTGCCAGCAGTAAACAGGGGCCCTACAATGAGCAGTTCTTC
TRBJ1-5 . TRBV6-5 . CASSHRQVNQPQHF TGTGCCAGCAGTCATCGACAGGTTAATCAGCCCCAGCATTTT
TRBJ2-3 TRBD1 TRBV2 . CASSNRDRDTDTQYF TGTGCCAGCAGTAACCGGGACAGGGACACAGATACGCAGTATTTT
TRBJ2-7 TRBD2 TRBV4-2 few CASSQGVSGLLYEQYF TGTGCCAGCAGCCAAGGTGTTAGCGGGCTACTGTACGAGCAGTACTTC
TRBJ2-7 . TRBV7-9 few CASAGDGYSYEQYF TGTGCCAGCGCCGGGGACGGATACTCCTACGAGCAGTACTTC
TRBJ2-1 . TRBV27 few CASSWDGSEQFF TGTGCCAGCAGTTGGGACGGGAGTGAGCAGTTCTTC
TRBJ2-3 TRBD2 TRBV3-1 many CASSPYGGSGADTQYF TGTGCCAGCAGCCCCTACGGGGGGAGTGGGGCAGATACGCAGTATTTT
TRBJ1-4 TRBD1 TRBV12-3/TRBV12-4 few CASRNPSQQSDRTPNEKLFF TGTGCCAGCAGAAATCCATCACAACAGTCGGACAGGACCCCGAATGAAAAACTGTTTTTT
TRBJ2-7 TRBD1 TRBV28 few CASSSTGTDLYEQYF TGTGCCAGCAGTTCCACCGGGACAGATTTATACGAGCAGTACTTC
TRBJ2-7 TRBD1 TRBV7-9 . CASSSIRAGTVSYEQYF TGTGCCAGCAGCTCAATCCGTGCCGGGACAGTCTCCTACGAGCAGTACTTC
TRBJ2-7 . TRBV7-2 . CASSFPGGYEQYF TGTGCCAGCAGCTTCCCCGGGGGTTACGAGCAGTACTTC
TRBJ1-1 . TRBV3-1 few CASSPGGDGTTEAFF TGTGCCAGCAGCCCCGGGGGGGACGGAACTACTGAAGCTTTCTTT
TRBJ2-7 . TRBV6-1 many CASSDRAGYEQYF TGTGCCAGCAGTGACAGGGCCGGCTACGAGCAGTACTTC
TRBJ2-3 . TRBV6-2/TRBV6-3 . CASSYSSRFTDTQYF TGTGCCAGCAGTTACTCCTCAAGGTTCACAGATACGCAGTATTTT
TRBJ2-7 . TRBV5-1 many CASSLLGIHEQYF TGCGCCAGCAGCTTGCTAGGGATCCACGAGCAGTACTTC
TRBJ1-1 . TRBV29-1 few CSVFPGREAFF TGCAGCGTCTTTCCGGGACGGGAAGCTTTCTTT
TRBJ2-7 TRBD1 TRBV14 . CASTPPGQGINYEQYF TGTGCCAGCACCCCACCGGGACAGGGGATTAACTACGAGCAGTACTTC
TRBJ2-5 . TRBV20-1 few CSATTTGLFLPARETQYF TGCAGTGCTACAACGACAGGATTATTTCTCCCCGCCCGGGAGACCCAGTACTTC
TRBJ2-5 . TRBV6-2/TRBV6-3 few CASSPDSEETQYF TGTGCCAGCAGCCCCGACAGCGAAGAGACCCAGTACTTC
TRBJ1-6 . TRBV12-3/TRBV12-4 many CASSISAYNSPLHF TGTGCCAGCAGCATAAGCGCCTATAATTCACCCCTCCACTTT
TRBJ2-1 TRBD1 TRBV7-9 few CASSPISPGQDNEQFF TGTGCCAGCAGCCCTATATCGCCGGGACAGGACAATGAGCAGTTCTTC
TRBJ1-2 TRBD1 TRBV2 few CASISDRVYGYTF TGTGCCAGCATATCGGACAGGGTCTATGGCTACACCTTC
TRBJ2-3 TRBD2 TRBV9 few CASRIIGSGRAADTQYF TGTGCCAGCAGAATTATTGGGAGCGGGAGGGCCGCAGATACGCAGTATTTT
TRBJ2-1 . TRBV6-2/TRBV6-3 few CASSYLTDVNEQFF TGTGCCAGCAGTTATTTGACAGACGTCAATGAGCAGTTCTTC
TRBJ2-5 TRBD2 TRBV24-1 . CATSVIGLADQETQYF TGTGCCACCAGTGTTATCGGACTAGCGGATCAAGAGACCCAGTACTTC
TRBJ2-4 . TRBV27 few CASSIPGDIQYF TGTGCCAGCTCCATTCCGGGGGACATTCAGTACTTC
TRBJ2-7 . TRBV21-1 . CASSKARLGGGGYEQYF TGTGCCAGCAGCAAAGCGCGTTTGGGAGGGGGCGGGTACGAGCAGTACTTC
TRBJ2-3 . TRBV4-1 few CASCYEPPGLPLYF TGCGCCAGCTGCTACGAACCTCCGGGACTTCCTTTGTATTTT
TRBJ2-3 . TRBV9 many CASSTQGEMWGGTDTQYF TGTGCCAGCAGCACACAAGGAGAGATGTGGGGAGGCACAGATACGCAGTATTTT